Listed below are T cell receptor beta chains from one sample, sequenced in a study of regulatory T cells in long-lasting Graves disease. MiXCR, run by TCRdb on the multiplex PCR reads, gives a single entry per CDR3 protein. This sample has almost 350,000 distinct CDR3 sequences; 15% to 20% occur once, and the top ten carry 29%. The source material was peripheral blood mononuclear cells (PBMCs), sampled when the disease was refractory, from a patient treated with antithyroid drugs. The receptor source for this set is a female donor with Graves disease. Both conserved end residues are part of each CDR3. A D gene is named only where the DNA matches it firmly. Clone size is stated in some rows and not others, as once, few, many or a class when expanded.

>TRBJ1-5|TRBV28|.|TRBD1
CASSSTGTGFRQPQHF
TGTGCCAGCAGTTCCACCGGGACAGGGTTCAGACAGCCCCAGCATTTT
>TRBJ1-4|TRBV30|many|.
CAWSVPFHTADDEKLFF
TGTGCCTGGAGTGTACCCTTTCACACCGCGGACGATGAAAAACTGTTTTTT
>TRBJ1-1|TRBV6-2/TRBV6-3|many|TRBD1
CASSYLGTGGTEAFF
TGTGCCAGCAGTTACCTCGGGACAGGGGGAACTGAAGCTTTCTTT
>TRBJ2-4|TRBV4-1|.|TRBD2
CASSVLAGVAKNIQYF
TGCGCCAGCAGCGTTCTAGCGGGAGTGGCCAAAAACATTCAGTACTTC
>TRBJ2-4|TRBV3-1|once|TRBD1
CASSQSRQGVNIQYF
TGTGCCAGCAGCCAATCCCGACAGGGAGTAAACATTCAGTACTTC
>TRBJ1-1|TRBV20-1|.|.
CSARKGTRGYTEAFF
TGCAGTGCTCGAAAGGGGACTAGGGGTTACACTGAAGCTTTCTTT
>TRBJ1-6|TRBV29-1|.|TRBD1
CSVGQGGNSPLHF
TGCAGCGTCGGACAGGGAGGCAATTCACCCCTCCACTTT
>TRBJ1-1|TRBV28|many|.
CASSLSPGVEAFF
TGTGCCAGCAGTTTATCGCCCGGGGTCGAAGCTTTCTTT
>TRBJ1-5|TRBV6-5|.|TRBD1
CASRYRGSSQPQHF
TGTGCCAGCAGATACAGGGGGTCGAGTCAGCCCCAGCATTTT
>TRBJ1-6|TRBV4-1|few|.
CASSQDSAGYSPLHF
TGCGCCAGCAGCCAAGACTCGGCAGGGTATTCACCCCTCCACTTT
>TRBJ1-5|TRBV7-2|many|.
CASSLAQERDQPQHF
TGTGCCAGCAGCTTAGCTCAGGAGAGAGATCAGCCCCAGCATTTT
>TRBJ1-3|TRBV5-5|.|.
CASSFGNAENTIYF
TGTGCCAGCAGCTTTGGTAACGCGGAAAACACCATATATTTT
>TRBJ1-5|TRBV20-1|.|TRBD1
CSARRDSANQPQHF
TGCAGTGCTAGAAGGGACAGCGCCAATCAGCCCCAGCATTTT
>TRBJ1-6|TRBV6-1|many|TRBD1
CASNRGRNSPLHF
TGTGCCAGCAACAGGGGCCGAAATTCACCCCTCCACTTT
>TRBJ2-2|TRBV6-2/TRBV6-3|few|.
CASSYSVHTGELFF
TGTGCCAGCAGTTACTCGGTGCACACCGGGGAGCTGTTTTTT
>TRBJ2-2|TRBV6-1|.|.
CASRVTVSTGELFF
TGTGCCAGCAGAGTGACAGTCAGCACCGGGGAGCTGTTTTTT
>TRBJ1-2|TRBV2|many|.
CASRLTDGYTF
TGTGCCAGCAGACTAACAGATGGCTACACCTTC
>TRBJ1-2|TRBV25-1|many|.
CASSEVGAGTGASF
.
>TRBJ2-7|TRBV6-1|many|TRBD1
CASSRNTGGSYEQYF
TGTGCCAGCAGTAGAAATACAGGGGGCAGCTACGAGCAGTACTTC
>TRBJ1-2|TRBV24-1|many|.
CATSDSHSNYGYTF
TGTGCCACCAGTGATTCCCATTCTAACTATGGCTACACCTTC
>TRBJ1-1|TRBV29-1|.|TRBD1
CSAPSGTGGTEAFF
TGCAGCGCCCCATCCGGGACAGGGGGCACTGAAGCTTTCTTT
>TRBJ1-2|TRBV3-1|few|.
CASSGGRRSGYTF
TGTGCCAGCAGCGGGGGACGGCGATCGGGCTACACCTTC
>TRBJ2-5|TRBV18|many|.
CASSPPISQTQYF
TGTGCCAGCTCACCACCGATCAGCCAGACCCAGTACTTC
>TRBJ1-1|TRBV7-2|.|.
CASILVGGNTEAFF
TGTGCCAGCATCTTAGTAGGGGGGAACACTGAAGCTTTCTTT
>TRBJ1-1|TRBV14|few|.
CASSQPPTGKNTEAFF
TGTGCCAGCAGCCAACCCCCGACAGGAAAGAACACTGAAGCTTTCTTT
>TRBJ2-5|TRBV4-1|many|.
CASSQGGLLTPETQYF
TGCGCCAGCAGCCAAGGGGGACTTCTGACCCCGGAGACCCAGTACTTC
>TRBJ1-3|TRBV29-1|few|.
CSALQPGQPSGNTIYF
TGCAGCGCGTTACAACCTGGACAGCCCTCTGGAAACACCATATATTTT
>TRBJ2-7|TRBV5-1|few|.
CASSFSSGAGEQYF
TGCGCCAGCAGCTTCAGCAGTGGAGCGGGCGAGCAGTACTTC
>TRBJ1-1|TRBV7-3|few|TRBD1
CASSPTGGITEAFF
TGTGCCAGCAGCCCGACAGGGGGCATCACTGAAGCTTTCTTT
>TRBJ2-5|TRBV6-2/TRBV6-3|many|.
CASSYSGVGETQYF
TGTGCCAGCAGTTACTCAGGGGTAGGAGAGACCCAGTACTTC
>TRBJ2-6|TRBV7-2|few|.
CASSPHRAGANVLTF
TGTGCCAGCAGCCCCCACAGGGCTGGGGCCAACGTCCTGACTTTC
>TRBJ1-1|TRBV10-3|.|.
CAISERGRANTEALF
TGTGCCATCAGTGAACGGGGGAGGGCGAACACTGAAGCTCTCTTT
>TRBJ2-7|TRBV4-2|.|.
CASSQASGGLTYEQYF
TGTGCCAGCAGCCAAGCATCCGGGGGCCTTACCTACGAGCAGTACTTC
>TRBJ2-7|TRBV30|.|TRBD2
CAWSGLAGGTLRGPYEQYF
TGTGCCTGGAGCGGACTAGCGGGAGGCACCCTGCGGGGGCCCTACGAGCAGTACTTC
>TRBJ1-4|TRBV4-1|few|.
CASSHLIRGRIEKLFF
TGCGCCAGCAGCCATCTCATTCGGGGGCGGATTGAAAAACTGTTTTTT
>TRBJ1-4|TRBV29-1|once|.
CSVTAGQQGEKLFF
TGCAGCGTCACAGCAGGACAGCAGGGTGAAAAACTGTTTTTT
>TRBJ1-5|TRBV20-1|many|TRBD1
CSAARTGSNQPQHF
TGCAGTGCAGCAAGGACAGGGAGCAATCAGCCCCAGCATTTT
>TRBJ1-4|TRBV6-1|.|.
CASSRRDRANEKLFF
TGTGCCAGCAGTCGCCGGGACCGAGCTAATGAAAAACTGTTTTTT